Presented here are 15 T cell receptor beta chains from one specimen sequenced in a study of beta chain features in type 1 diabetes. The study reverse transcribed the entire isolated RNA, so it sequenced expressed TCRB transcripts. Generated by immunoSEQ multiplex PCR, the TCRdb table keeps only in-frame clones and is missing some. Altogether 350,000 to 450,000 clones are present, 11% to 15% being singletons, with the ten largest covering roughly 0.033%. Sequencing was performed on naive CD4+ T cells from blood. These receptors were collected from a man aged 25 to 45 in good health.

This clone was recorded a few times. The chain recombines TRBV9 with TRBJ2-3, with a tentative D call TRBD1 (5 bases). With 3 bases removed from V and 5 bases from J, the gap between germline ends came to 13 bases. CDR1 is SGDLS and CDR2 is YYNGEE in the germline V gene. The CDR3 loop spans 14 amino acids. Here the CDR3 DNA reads TGTGCCAGCAGCGGTAAGGGGCCAATAGATACGCAGTATTTT. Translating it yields CASSGKGPIDTQYF.

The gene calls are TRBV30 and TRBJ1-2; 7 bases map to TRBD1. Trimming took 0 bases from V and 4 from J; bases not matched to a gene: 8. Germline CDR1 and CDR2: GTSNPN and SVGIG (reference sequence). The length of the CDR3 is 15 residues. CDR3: CAWSVGGGGIYGYTF. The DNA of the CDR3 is TGTGCCTGGAGTGTTGGAGGGGGCGGTATCTATGGCTACACCTTC.

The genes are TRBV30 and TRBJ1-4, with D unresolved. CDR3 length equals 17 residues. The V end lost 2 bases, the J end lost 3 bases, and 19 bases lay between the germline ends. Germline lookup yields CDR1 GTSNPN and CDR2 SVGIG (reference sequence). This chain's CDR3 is CAWSRGLRASSNEKLFF. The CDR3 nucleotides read TGTGCCTGGAGTCGCGGCCTGAGGGCCTCATCTAATGAAAAACTGTTTTTT.

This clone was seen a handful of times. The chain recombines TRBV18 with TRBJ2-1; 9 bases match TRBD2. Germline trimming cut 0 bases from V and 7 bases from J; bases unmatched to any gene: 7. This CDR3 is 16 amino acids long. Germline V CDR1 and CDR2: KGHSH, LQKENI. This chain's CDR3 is CASSPPWREGQNEQFF. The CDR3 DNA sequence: TGTGCCAGCTCACCACCGTGGCGGGAGGGCCAAAATGAGCAGTTCTTC.

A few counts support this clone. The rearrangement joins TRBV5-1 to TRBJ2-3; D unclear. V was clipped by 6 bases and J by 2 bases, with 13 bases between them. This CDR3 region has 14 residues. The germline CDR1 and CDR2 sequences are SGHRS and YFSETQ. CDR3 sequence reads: CASTVKGLTDTQYF. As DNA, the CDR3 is TGCGCCAGCACGGTTAAGGGTCTCACAGATACGCAGTATTTT. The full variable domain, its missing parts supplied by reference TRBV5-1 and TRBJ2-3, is KAGVTQTPRYLIKTRGQQVTLSCSPISGHRSVSWYQQTPGQGLQFLFEYFSETQRNKGNFPGRFSGRQFSNSRSEMNVSTLELGDSALYLCASTVKGLTDTQYFGPGTRLTVL.

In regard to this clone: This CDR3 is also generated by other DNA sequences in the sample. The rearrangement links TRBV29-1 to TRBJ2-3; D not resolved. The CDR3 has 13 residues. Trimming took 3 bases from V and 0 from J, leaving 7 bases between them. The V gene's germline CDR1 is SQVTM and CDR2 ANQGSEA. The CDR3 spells CSVEGRSTDTQYF. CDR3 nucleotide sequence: TGCAGCGTTGAGGGAAGAAGCACAGATACGCAGTATTTT.

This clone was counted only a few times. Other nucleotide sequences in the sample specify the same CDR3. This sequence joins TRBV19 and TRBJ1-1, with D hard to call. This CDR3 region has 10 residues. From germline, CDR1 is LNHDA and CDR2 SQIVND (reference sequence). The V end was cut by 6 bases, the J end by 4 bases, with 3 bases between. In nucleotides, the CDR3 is TGTGCCAGTAGGGGCACTGAAGCTTTCTTT. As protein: CASRGTEAFF.

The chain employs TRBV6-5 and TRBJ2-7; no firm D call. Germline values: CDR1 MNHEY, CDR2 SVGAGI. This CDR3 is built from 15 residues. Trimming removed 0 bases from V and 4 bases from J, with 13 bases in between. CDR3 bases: TGTGCCAGCAGTTACTCCACATCCTCCGTTTACGAGCAGTACTTC. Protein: CASSYSTSSVYEQYF.

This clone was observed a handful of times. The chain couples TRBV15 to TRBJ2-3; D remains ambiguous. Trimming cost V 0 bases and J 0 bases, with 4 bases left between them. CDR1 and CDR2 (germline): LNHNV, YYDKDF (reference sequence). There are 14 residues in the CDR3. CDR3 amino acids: CATSRDHSTDTQYF. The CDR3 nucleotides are TGTGCCACCAGCAGAGATCACAGCACAGATACGCAGTATTTT.

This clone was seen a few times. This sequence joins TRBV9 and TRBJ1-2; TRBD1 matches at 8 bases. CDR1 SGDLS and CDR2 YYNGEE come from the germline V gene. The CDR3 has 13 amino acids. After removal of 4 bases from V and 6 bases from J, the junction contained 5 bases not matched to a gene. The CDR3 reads CASSTGQGHGYTF. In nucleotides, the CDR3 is TGTGCCAGCAGCACCGGACAGGGCCATGGCTACACCTTC.

For the CDR3, the DNA is TGTGCCAGCAGCGCAGACCGCGCCCGAACCGGGGAGCTGTTTTTT. The encoded protein is CASSADRARTGELFF. The chain combines TRBV7-2 with TRBJ2-2, with D uncertain. The CDR3 runs 15 residues. With 5 bases removed from V and 5 bases from J, the gap between germline ends came to 15 bases. Germline CDR1 is SGHTA and CDR2 is FQGNSA.

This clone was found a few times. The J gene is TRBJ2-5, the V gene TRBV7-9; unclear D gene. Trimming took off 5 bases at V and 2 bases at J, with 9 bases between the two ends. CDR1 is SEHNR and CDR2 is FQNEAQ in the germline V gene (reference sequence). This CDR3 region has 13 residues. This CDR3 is CASSPRMQETQYF. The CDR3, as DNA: TGTGCCAGCAGCCCCCGAATGCAAGAGACCCAGTACTTC. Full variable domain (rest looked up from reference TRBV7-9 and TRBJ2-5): DTGVSQNPRHKITKRGQNVTFRCDPISEHNRLYWYRQTLGQGPEFLTYFQNEAQLEKSRLLSDRFSAERPKGSFSTLEIQRTEQGDSAMYLCASSPRMQETQYFGPGTRLLVL.

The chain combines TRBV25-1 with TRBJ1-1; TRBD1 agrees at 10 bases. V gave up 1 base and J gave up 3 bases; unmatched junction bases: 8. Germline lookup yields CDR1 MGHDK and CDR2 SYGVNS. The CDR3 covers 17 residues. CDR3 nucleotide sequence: TGTGCCAGCAGTGAATTTGGGACAGGGGCGTCGGACACTGAAGCTTTCTTT. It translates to CASSEFGTGASDTEAFF.

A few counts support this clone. CDR3 coding DNA: TGTGCCTTGCAGTCGATACAAGAGACCCAGTACTTC. This sequence encodes CALQSIQETQYF. The chain carries TRBV27 and TRBJ2-5, with unresolved D. The CDR3 is made up of 12 amino acids. The V end lost 11 bases, the J end lost 2 bases, and 12 bases lay between the germline ends. Looked up from germline, CDR1 is MNHEY and CDR2 is SMNVEV (reference sequence).

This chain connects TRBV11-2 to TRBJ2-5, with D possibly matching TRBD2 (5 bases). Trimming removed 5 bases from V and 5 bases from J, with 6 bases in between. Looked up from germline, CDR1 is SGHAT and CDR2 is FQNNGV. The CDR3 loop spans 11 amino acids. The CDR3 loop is CASSTRETQYF. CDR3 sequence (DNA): TGTGCCAGCAGCACTAGGGAGACCCAGTACTTC.